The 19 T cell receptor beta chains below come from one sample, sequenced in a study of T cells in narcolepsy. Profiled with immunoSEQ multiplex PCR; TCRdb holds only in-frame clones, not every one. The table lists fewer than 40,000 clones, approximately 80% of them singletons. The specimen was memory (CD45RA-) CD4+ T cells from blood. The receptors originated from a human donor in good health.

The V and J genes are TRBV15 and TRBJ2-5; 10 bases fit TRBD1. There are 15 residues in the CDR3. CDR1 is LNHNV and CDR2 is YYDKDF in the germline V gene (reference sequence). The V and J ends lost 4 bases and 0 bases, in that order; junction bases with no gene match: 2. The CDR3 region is CATSTGTGDQETQYF. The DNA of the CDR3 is TGTGCCACCAGCACCGGGACAGGGGACCAAGAGACCCAGTACTTC.

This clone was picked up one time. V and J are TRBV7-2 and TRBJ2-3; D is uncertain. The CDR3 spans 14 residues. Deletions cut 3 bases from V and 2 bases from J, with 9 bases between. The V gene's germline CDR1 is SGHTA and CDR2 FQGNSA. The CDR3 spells CASSLNGATDTQYF. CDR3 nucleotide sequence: TGTGCCAGCAGCTTGAACGGAGCCACAGATACGCAGTATTTT.

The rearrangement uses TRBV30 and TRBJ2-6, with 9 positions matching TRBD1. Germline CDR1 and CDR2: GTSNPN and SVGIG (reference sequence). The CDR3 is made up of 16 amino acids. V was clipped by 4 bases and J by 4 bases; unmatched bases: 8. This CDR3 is CAWIRTGVAGANVLTF. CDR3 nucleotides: TGTGCCTGGATTCGGACAGGGGTTGCCGGGGCCAACGTCCTGACTTTC. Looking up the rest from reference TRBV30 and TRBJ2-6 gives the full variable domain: SQTIHQWPATLVQPVGSPLSLECTVEGTSNPNLYWYRQAAGRGLQLLFYSVGIGQISSEVPQNLSASRPQDRQFILSSKKLLLSDSGFYLCAWIRTGVAGANVLTFGAGSRLTVL.

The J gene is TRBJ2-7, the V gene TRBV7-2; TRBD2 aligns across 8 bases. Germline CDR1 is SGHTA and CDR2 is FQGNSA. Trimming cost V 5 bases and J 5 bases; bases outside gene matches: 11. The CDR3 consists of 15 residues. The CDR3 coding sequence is TGTGCCAGCAGCCCCTCTCGAAGCGGGAGCCACGAGCAGTACTTC. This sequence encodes CASSPSRSGSHEQYF.

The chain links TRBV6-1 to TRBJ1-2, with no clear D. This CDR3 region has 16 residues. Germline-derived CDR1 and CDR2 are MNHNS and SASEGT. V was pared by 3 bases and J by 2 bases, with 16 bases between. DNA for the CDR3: TGTGCCAGCAGTGAGTTAGGCGGCAGCAAAAACTATGGCTACACCTTC. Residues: CASSELGGSKNYGYTF.

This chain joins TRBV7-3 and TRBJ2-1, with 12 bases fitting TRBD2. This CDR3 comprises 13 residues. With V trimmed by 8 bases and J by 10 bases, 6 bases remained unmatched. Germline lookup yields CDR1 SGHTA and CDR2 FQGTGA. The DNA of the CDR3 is TGTGCCAGCGGGGGACTAGCGGGTATGGAGCAGTTCTTC. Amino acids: CASGGLAGMEQFF.

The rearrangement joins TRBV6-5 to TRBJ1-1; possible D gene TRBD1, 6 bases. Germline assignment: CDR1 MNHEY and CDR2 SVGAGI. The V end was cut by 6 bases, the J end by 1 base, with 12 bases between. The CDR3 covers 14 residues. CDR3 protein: CASRRDISNTEAFF. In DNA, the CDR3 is TGTGCCAGCAGAAGGGACATTTCGAACACTGAAGCTTTCTTT.

DNA for the CDR3: TGTGCCAGCAGCTTGTACGACAATGAGCAGTTCTTC. This translates into CASSLYDNEQFF. The chain recombines TRBV5-4 with TRBJ2-1; unclear D gene. In germline, CDR1 is SGHNT, CDR2 YYREEE (reference sequence). V was pared by 1 base and J by 5 bases, with 4 bases between. CDR3 size: 12 residues.

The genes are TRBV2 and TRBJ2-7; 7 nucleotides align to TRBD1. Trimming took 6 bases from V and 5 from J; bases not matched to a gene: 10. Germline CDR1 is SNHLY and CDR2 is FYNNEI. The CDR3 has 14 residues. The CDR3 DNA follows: TGTGCCAGCAGGGGGACAGTAACCCCCAACGAGCAGTACTTC. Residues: CASRGTVTPNEQYF.

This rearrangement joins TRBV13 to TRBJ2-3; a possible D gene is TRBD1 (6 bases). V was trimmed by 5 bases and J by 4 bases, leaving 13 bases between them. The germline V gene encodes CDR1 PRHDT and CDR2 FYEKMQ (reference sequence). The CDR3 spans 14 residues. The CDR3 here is CASSTQGGADTQYF. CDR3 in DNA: TGTGCCAGCAGCACACAGGGCGGAGCAGATACGCAGTATTTT.

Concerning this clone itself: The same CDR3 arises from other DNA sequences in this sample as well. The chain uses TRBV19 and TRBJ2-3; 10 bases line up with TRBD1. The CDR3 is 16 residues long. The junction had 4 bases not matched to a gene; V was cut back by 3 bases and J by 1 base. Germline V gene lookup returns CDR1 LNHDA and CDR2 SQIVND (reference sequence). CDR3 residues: CASSIGTGEGTDTQYF. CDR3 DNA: TGTGCCAGTAGTATCGGGACAGGGGAGGGCACAGATACGCAGTATTTT.

The CDR3 nucleotides read TGTGCCAGCAAAAAGGGGGGGGACAGTTCTGGAAACACCATATATTTT. It encodes CASKKGGDSSGNTIYF. The genes are TRBV6-6 and TRBJ1-3; 7 bases line up with TRBD1. The V gene's germline CDR1 is MNHNY and CDR2 SVGAGI (reference sequence). V was clipped by 7 bases and J by 1 base; unmatched bases: 10. The CDR3 runs to 16 residues.

The CDR3 coding sequence is TGTGCCAGCAGCGCCGTACAGACGAACACTGAAGCTTTCTTT. This gives the protein CASSAVQTNTEAFF. The V call is TRBV5-4, the J call TRBJ1-1; no firm D call. Germline V gene data show CDR1 as SGHNT and CDR2 as YYREEE (reference sequence). This CDR3 comprises 14 residues. V was pared by 4 bases and J by 1 base, with 11 bases between.

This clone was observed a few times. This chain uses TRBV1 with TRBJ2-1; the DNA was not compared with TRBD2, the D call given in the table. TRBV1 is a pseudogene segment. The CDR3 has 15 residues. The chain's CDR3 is CTSSRSLWPYNEQFF. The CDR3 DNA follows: TGCACCAGCAGCCGGAGCCTTTGGCCCTACAATGAGCAGTTCTTC.

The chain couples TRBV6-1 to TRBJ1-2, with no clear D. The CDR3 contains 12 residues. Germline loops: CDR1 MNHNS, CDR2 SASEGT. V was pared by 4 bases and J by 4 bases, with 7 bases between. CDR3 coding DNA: TGTGCCAGCAGTGTCAAGACCTATGGCTACACCTTC. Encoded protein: CASSVKTYGYTF.

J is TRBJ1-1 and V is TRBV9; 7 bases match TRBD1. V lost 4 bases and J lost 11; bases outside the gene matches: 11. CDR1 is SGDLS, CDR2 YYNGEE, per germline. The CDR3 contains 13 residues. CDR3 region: CASSPPSGGPAFF. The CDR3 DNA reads TGTGCCAGCAGCCCCCCTTCAGGGGGTCCCGCTTTCTTT.

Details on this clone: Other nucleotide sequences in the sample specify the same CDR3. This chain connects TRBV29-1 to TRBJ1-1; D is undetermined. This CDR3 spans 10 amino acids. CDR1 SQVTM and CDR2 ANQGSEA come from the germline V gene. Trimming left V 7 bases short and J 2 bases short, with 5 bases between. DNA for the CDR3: TGCAGCGGACAAAACACTGAAGCTTTCTTT. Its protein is CSGQNTEAFF.

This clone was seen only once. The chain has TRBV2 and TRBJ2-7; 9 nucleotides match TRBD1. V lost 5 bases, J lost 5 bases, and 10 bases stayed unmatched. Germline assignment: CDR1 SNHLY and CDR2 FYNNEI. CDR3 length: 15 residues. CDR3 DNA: TGTGCCAGCAGTACCTCCCGGGACAGGGCCCACGAGCAGTACTTC. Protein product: CASSTSRDRAHEQYF.

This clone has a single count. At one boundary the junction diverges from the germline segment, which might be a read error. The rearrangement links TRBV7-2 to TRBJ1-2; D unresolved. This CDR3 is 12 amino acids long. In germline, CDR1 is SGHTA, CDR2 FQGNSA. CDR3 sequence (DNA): TGTGCCAGCAGCCTGGAAAACTATGGCTGCACCTTC. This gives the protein CASSLENYGCTF.